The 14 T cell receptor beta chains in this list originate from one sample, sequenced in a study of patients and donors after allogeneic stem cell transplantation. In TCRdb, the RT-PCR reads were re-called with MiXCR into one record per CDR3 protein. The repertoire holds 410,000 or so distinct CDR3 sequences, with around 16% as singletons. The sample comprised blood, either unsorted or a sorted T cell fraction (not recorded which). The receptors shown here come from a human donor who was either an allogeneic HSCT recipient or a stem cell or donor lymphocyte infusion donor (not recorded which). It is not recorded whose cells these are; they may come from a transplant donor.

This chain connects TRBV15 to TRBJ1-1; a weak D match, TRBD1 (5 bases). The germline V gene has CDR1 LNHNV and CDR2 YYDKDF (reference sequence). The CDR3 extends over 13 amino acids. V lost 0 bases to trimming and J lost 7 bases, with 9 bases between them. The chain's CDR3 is CATSRDPGGEAFF. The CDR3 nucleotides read TGTGCCACCAGCAGAGACCCCGGGGGTGAAGCTTTCTTT.

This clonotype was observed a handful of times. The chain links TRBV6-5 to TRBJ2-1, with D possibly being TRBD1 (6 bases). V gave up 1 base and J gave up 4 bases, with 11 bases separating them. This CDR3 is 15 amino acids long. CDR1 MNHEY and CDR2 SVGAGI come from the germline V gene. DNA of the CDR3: TGTGCCAGCAGTTACTTAGGACAGCAATACAATGAGCAGTTCTTC. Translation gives CASSYLGQQYNEQFF.

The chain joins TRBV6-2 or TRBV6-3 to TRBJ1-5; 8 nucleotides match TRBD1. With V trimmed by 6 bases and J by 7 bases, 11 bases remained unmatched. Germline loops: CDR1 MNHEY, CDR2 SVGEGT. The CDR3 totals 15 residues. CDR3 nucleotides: TGTGCCAGCAGCCGTGGACAGGGTATTATACAGCCCCAGCATTTT. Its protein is CASSRGQGIIQPQHF.

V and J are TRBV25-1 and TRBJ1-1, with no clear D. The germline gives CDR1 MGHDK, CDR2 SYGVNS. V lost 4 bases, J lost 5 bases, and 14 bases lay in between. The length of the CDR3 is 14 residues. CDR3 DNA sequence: TGTGCCAGCAGTGGCCGTAAAATTGGAACTGAAGCTTTCTTT. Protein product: CASSGRKIGTEAFF.

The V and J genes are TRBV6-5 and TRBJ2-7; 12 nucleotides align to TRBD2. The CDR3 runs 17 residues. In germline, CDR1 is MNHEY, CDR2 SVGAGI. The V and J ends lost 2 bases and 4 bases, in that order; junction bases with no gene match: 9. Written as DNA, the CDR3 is TGTGCCAGCAGTTACCCTCGCCCTAGCGGGGGGGCGTACGAGCAGTACTTC. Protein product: CASSYPRPSGGAYEQYF.

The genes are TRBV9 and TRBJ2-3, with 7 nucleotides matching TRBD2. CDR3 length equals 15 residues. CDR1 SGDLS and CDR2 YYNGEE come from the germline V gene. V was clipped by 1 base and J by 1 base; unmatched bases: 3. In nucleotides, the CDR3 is TGTGCCAGCAGCGTACTAAGCGGGGGCACAGATACGCAGTATTTT. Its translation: CASSVLSGGTDTQYF.

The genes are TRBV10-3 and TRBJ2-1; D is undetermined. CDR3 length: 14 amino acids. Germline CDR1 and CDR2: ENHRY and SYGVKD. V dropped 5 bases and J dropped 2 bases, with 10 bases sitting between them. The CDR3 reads CAISKSLPYNEQFF. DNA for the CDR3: TGTGCCATCAGTAAGAGTCTCCCCTACAATGAGCAGTTCTTC.

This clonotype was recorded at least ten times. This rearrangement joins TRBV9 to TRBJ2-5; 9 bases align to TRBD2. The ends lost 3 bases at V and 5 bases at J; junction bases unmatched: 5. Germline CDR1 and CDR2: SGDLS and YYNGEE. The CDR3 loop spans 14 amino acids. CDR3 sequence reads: CASSAGTSFETQYF. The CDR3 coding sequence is TGTGCCAGCAGCGCCGGGACTAGCTTCGAGACCCAGTACTTC.

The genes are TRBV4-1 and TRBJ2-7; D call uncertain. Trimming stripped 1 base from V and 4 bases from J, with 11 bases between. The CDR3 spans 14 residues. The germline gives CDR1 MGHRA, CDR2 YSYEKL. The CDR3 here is CASSQVVMVYEQYF. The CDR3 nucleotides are TGCGCCAGCAGCCAAGTAGTAATGGTGTACGAGCAGTACTTC.

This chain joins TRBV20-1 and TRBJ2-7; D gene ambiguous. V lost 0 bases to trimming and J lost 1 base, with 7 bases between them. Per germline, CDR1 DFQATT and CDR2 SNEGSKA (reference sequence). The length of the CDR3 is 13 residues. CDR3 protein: CSARERSSYEQYF. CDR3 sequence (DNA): TGCAGTGCTAGAGAAAGGAGTTCCTACGAGCAGTACTTC.

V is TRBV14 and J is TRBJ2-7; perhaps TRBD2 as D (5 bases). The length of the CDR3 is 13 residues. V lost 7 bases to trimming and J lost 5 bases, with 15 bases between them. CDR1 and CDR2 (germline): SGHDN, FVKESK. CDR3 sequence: CASTQRPTNEQYF. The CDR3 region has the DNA TGTGCCAGCACCCAGCGGCCCACTAACGAGCAGTACTTC.

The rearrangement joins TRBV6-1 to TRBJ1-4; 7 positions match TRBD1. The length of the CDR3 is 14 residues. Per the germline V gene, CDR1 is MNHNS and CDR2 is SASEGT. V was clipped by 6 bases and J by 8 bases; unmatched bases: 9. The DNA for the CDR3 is TGTGCCAGCAGCACAGACAGGGCTTACGAAAAACTGTTTTTT. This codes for CASSTDRAYEKLFF.

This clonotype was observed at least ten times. CDR3 DNA sequence: TGCAGCGTTGTCCAGGGAAGTGGCACTGAAGCTTTCTTT. It is translated as CSVVQGSGTEAFF. This chain connects TRBV29-1 to TRBJ1-1; weak D call: TRBD1 (5 bases). Between the trimmed V and J ends, which lost 4 bases and 4 bases, there was a span of 13 bases. The CDR3 consists of 13 residues. The germline V gene encodes CDR1 SQVTM and CDR2 ANQGSEA. The full variable domain, in which reference TRBV29-1 and TRBJ1-1 provide the parts outside the CDR3, is SAVISQKPSRDICQRGTSLTIQCQVDSQVTMMFWYRQQPGQSLTLIATANQGSEATYESGFVIDKFPISRPNLTFSTLTVSNMSPEDSSIYLCSVVQGSGTEAFFGQGTRLTVV.

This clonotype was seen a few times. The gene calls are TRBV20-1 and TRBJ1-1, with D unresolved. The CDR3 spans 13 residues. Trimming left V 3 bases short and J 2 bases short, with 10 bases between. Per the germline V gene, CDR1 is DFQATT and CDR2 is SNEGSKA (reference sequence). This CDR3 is CSASAPVNTEAFF. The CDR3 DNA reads TGCAGTGCTAGTGCGCCGGTTAACACTGAAGCTTTCTTT.